Included here is one T cell receptor (beta chain) sequence, with context. This sample was included in a study of blood T cell repertoires in COVID-19. Study details: Researchers got acute and convalescent COVID-19 samples from the United States, Italy and Spain. T cells, B-cell-depleted T cells, or PBMCs provided the cDNA or gDNA that served as material.

How the authors handled the data: Researchers report that nucleated cell counts were estimated from reference gene primer amplification. TCRdb's table, derived via immunoSEQ multiplex PCR, lists solely in-frame clones and lacks some. The V and J calls and clone size were taken over from that table, and D and trimming were inferred from the DNA. This table has over 200,000 clones, about nine tenths appearing once. The CDR3 extends over 15 amino acids. V lost 4 bases and J lost 7, with 17 bases in between. CDR1 and CDR2 (germline): SGHNT, YYREEE (reference sequence). This clonotype was obtained from a person aged 18-30 years with COVID-19, enrolled during active disease. This chain connects TRBV5-4 to TRBJ1-4; D is perhaps TRBD1 (5 bases). The specimen was peripheral blood. CDR3 sequence: CASSVDSRIGEKLFF. The CDR3 region has the DNA TGTGCCAGCAGCGTTGACAGTCGTATAGGTGAAAAACTGTTTTTT.